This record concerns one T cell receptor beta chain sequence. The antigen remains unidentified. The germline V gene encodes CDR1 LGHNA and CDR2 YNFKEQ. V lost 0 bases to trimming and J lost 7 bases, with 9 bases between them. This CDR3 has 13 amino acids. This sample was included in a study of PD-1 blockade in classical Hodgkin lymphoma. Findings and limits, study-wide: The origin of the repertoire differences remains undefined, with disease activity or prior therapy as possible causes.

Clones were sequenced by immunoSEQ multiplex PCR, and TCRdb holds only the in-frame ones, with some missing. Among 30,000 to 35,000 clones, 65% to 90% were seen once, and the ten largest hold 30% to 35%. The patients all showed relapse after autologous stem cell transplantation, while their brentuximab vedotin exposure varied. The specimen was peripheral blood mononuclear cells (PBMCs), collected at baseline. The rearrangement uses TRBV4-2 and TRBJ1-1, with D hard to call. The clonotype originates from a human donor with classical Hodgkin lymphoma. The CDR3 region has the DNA TGTGCCAGCAGCCAAGATATACGGGGTGAAGCTTTCTTT. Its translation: CASSQDIRGEAFF.